These 15 T cell receptor beta chains were sequenced from one sample in a study of cytotoxic CD8 clonotypes in ibrutinib-treated CLL. Using immunoSEQ multiplex PCR, the repertoire was profiled, and TCRdb retains in-frame clones only, with some absent. The repertoire consists of about 36,000 clones, with 71% occurring once and the leading ten covering over 15%. Sequenced here: PBMCs, sampled at disease progression, from a patient treated with ibrutinib. Receptor source: a human donor with chronic lymphocytic leukemia.

This clone was counted between two and nine times. This chain links TRBV5-1 with TRBJ1-4; no firm D call. Germline V CDR1 and CDR2: SGHRS, YFSETQ. This CDR3 comprises 15 residues. The V end lost 4 bases, the J end lost 5 bases, and 15 bases lay between the germline ends. CDR3 in DNA: TGCGCCAGCAGCCTGGCTGGGGTTATCAATGAAAAACTGTTTTTT. Translated: CASSLAGVINEKLFF.

The genes are TRBV5-1 and TRBJ1-2, with D perhaps matching TRBD1 (5 bases). Germline values: CDR1 SGHRS, CDR2 YFSETQ. There are 15 residues in the CDR3. V was shortened by 3 bases and J by 0 bases, with 12 bases between the two germline ends. The CDR3 loop is CASSWGGEANYGYTF. In nucleotides, the CDR3 is TGCGCCAGCAGCTGGGGGGGAGAAGCTAACTATGGCTACACCTTC.

V usage is TRBV5-5 and J usage is TRBJ2-3, with D hard to call. The CDR3 has 12 residues. The germline V and J ends were trimmed by 1 base and 6 bases, with 6 bases remaining between them. CDR1 SGHKS and CDR2 YYEKEE come from the germline V gene (reference sequence). CDR3 DNA: TGTGCCAGCAGCTTGAACTGGGATACGCAGTATTTT. Encoded protein: CASSLNWDTQYF.

This chain links TRBV5-1 with TRBJ1-4, with D possibly being TRBD1 (5 bases). Germline V gene sequence: CDR1 SGHRS, CDR2 YFSETQ. Trimming removed 3 bases at V and 6 bases at J, with 9 bases between. CDR3 length: 13 residues. The CDR3 here is CASSSGDDEKLFF. The CDR3 nucleotides read TGCGCCAGCAGCTCCGGGGACGATGAAAAACTGTTTTTT.

The chain couples TRBV11-2 to TRBJ2-5; no firm D call. The CDR3 has 16 residues. Trimming shortened V by 1 base and J by 1 base, and 13 bases separated the two germline ends. CDR1 and CDR2 from the germline V gene are SGHAT and FQNNGV. This CDR3 is CASSLAPGWSQETQYF. In DNA, the CDR3 is TGTGCCAGCAGCTTAGCCCCTGGTTGGAGCCAAGAGACCCAGTACTTC.

V gene TRBV10-1 combines with J gene TRBJ2-7; D gene uncertain. The V gene lost 2 bases and the J gene lost 4 bases, with 6 bases spanning the gap. CDR3 length: 12 amino acids. CDR1 WNHNN and CDR2 SYGVQD come from the germline V gene (reference sequence). The CDR3 protein is CASSETRYEQYF. The DNA for the CDR3 is TGCGCCAGCAGTGAGACCCGGTACGAGCAGTACTTC.

DNA for the CDR3: TGTGCCAGCAAAATGGGACTAGCGGGGGTCAATGAGCAGTTCTTC. Protein product: CASKMGLAGVNEQFF. The J gene is TRBJ2-1, the V gene TRBV27, with 14 bases fitting TRBD2. The germline V gene has CDR1 MNHEY and CDR2 SMNVEV (reference sequence). The CDR3 has 15 amino acids. V dropped 7 bases and J dropped 6; count of bases not matched to a gene: 5.

J is TRBJ2-3 and V is TRBV6-5, with D possibly called TRBD1 or TRBD2 (5 bases each). The CDR3 is 14 residues long. The germline gives CDR1 MNHEY, CDR2 SVGAGI. Trimming cost V 6 bases and J 6 bases, with 16 bases left between them. CDR3: CASSPGTRADTQYF. CDR3 nucleotides: TGTGCCAGCAGCCCCGGGACCCGAGCGGATACGCAGTATTTT.

V is TRBV12-5 and J is TRBJ1-5; 7 bases align to TRBD1. This CDR3 comprises 13 residues. Looked up from germline, CDR1 is LGHNT and CDR2 is FRNRAP. V lost 6 bases to trimming and J lost 6 bases; unmatched junction nucleotides: 5. CDR3 sequence (DNA): TGTGCTAGTGGCGGGGCAGGGGGTCAGCCCCAGCATTTT. This translates into CASGGAGGQPQHF.

This chain joins TRBV6-1 and TRBJ1-4; D gene unclear. The germline V and J ends were trimmed by 2 bases and 0 bases, with 10 bases remaining between them. Per germline, CDR1 MNHNS and CDR2 SASEGT. The CDR3 loop spans 16 amino acids. CDR3 sequence (DNA): TGTGCCAGCAGTGAAATACGGGGAGCAACTAATGAAAAACTGTTTTTT. This encodes CASSEIRGATNEKLFF.

The CDR3 DNA reads TGCGCCAGCAGCTTGGGCCTCGGACAGCCGTACGAGCAGTACTTC. It encodes CASSLGLGQPYEQYF. V usage is TRBV5-1 and J usage is TRBJ2-7; possible D gene TRBD1, 6 bases. The CDR3 contains 15 residues. From germline, CDR1 is SGHRS and CDR2 YFSETQ. Deletions cut 0 bases from V and 4 bases from J, with 14 bases between.

The chain has TRBV5-1 and TRBJ2-5; D gene unclear. TRBJ2-7 matches the DNA end more closely, so the J call is doubtful. The CDR3 consists of 15 residues. Germline assignment: CDR1 SGHRS and CDR2 YFSETQ. This CDR3 is CASVGRIHTWGEQYF. CDR3 DNA: TGCGCCAGCGTAGGGCGGATACACACCTGGGGCGAGCAGTACTTC.

This clone has just one count. This chain connects TRBV5-1 to TRBJ1-5; D call uncertain. The CDR3 length is 13 residues. Trimming stripped 0 bases from V and 4 bases from J, with 5 bases between. Germline CDR1 is SGHRS and CDR2 is YFSETQ. The CDR3 spells CASSLERNQPQHF. CDR3 nucleotides: TGCGCCAGCAGCTTGGAACGGAATCAGCCCCAGCATTTT.

The chain uses TRBV12-5 and TRBJ2-1, with 7 bases aligning to TRBD2. This CDR3 is built from 14 residues. Looked up from germline, CDR1 is LGHNT and CDR2 is FRNRAP. Trimming cost V 8 bases and J 1 base; bases outside gene matches: 5. The CDR3 DNA sequence: TGTGCTAGTCAGCGGGGTGGGTCCTACAATGAGCAGTTCTTC. Translated, it gives CASQRGGSYNEQFF.

This sequence joins TRBV5-4 and TRBJ2-6; TRBD2 is a possible D gene (6 bases). Germline CDR1 and CDR2: SGHNT and YYREEE (reference sequence). The CDR3 is 15 residues long. V was pared by 5 bases and J by 4 bases, with 13 bases between. CDR3 loop: CASSVAGRGANVLTF. The CDR3 coding sequence is TGTGCCAGCAGTGTCGCGGGGCGAGGGGCCAACGTCCTGACTTTC.